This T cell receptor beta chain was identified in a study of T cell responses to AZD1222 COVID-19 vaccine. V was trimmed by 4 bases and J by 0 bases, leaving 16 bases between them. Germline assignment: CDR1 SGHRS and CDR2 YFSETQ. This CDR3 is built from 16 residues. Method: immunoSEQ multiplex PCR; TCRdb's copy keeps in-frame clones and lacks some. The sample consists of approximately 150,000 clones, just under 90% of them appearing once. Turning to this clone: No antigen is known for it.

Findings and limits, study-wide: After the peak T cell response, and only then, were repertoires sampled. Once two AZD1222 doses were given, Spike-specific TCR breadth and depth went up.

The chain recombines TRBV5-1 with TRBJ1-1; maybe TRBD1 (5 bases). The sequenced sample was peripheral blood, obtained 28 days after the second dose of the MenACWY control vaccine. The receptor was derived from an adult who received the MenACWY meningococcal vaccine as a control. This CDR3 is CASSEQGQGVNTEAFF. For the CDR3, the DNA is TGCGCCAGCAGCGAGCAGGGTCAGGGAGTGAACACTGAAGCTTTCTTT.